Reported below is one T cell receptor beta chain. The data were taken from a study of T cell responses to AZD1222 COVID-19 vaccine. Method: immunoSEQ multiplex PCR; TCRdb's copy keeps in-frame clones and lacks some. Of under 110,000 clones listed, roughly nine tenths are singletons. Trimming shortened V by 3 bases and J by 5 bases, and 16 bases separated the two germline ends. The CDR3 runs to 15 residues. CDR1 is SEHNR, CDR2 FQNEAQ, per germline (reference sequence). The clonotype comes from an adult in good health. The V and J genes are TRBV7-9 and TRBJ1-1, with D maybe TRBD1 (5 bases). The sample was peripheral blood, taken on day 0 of AZD1222 vaccination. The CDR3: CASSLGDGTETEAFF. The CDR3 DNA reads as TGTGCCAGCAGCTTGGGCGACGGGACGGAGACTGAAGCTTTCTTT.